Below, 18 T cell receptor beta chains from the same sample are listed, as sequenced in a study of CD8 T cells in cerebrospinal fluid in Alzheimer's disease. TCRdb re-analyzed the 10x single-cell sequencing reads; it lists each CDR3 protein once, without DNA. The sample is made up of approximately 800 distinct CDR3 sequences, and the top ten hold less than 15% of it. Sequencing used cerebrospinal fluid. These receptors were collected from a human donor with Parkinson's disease.

Its frequency marks this clonotype as medium-sized. The rearrangement uses TRBV19 and TRBJ2-7; TCRdb returns TRBD1, unconfirmable since there is no DNA. Germline CDR1 is LNHDA and CDR2 is SQIVND (reference sequence). This CDR3 spans 12 amino acids. The CDR3: CASSAGHYEQYF. The variable domain in full, with the rest retrieved from reference TRBV19 and TRBJ2-7, is DGGITQSPKYLFRKEGQNVTLSCEQNLNHDAMYWYRQDPGQGLRLIYYSQIVNDFQKGDIAEGYSVSREKKESFPLTVTSAQKNPTAFYLCASSAGHYEQYFGPGTRLTVT.

This clonotype is deemed medium-sized by its frequency. The chain has TRBV7-3 and TRBJ2-5; TCRdb reports TRBD1, a call that lacks DNA to check it against. Per the germline V gene, CDR1 is SGHTA and CDR2 is FQGTGA. CDR3 length: 16 amino acids. CDR3 sequence: CASRPGQDRFRETQYF.

This clonotype is called large (0.1 to 1%) based on its frequency. The J gene is TRBJ2-7, the V gene TRBV7-2; TCRdb's D gene call, TRBD1, goes unchecked for lack of DNA. The CDR3 covers 16 residues. The germline gives CDR1 SGHTA, CDR2 FQGNSA. CDR3 sequence: CASSLAGQSTSYEQYF.

This clonotype is classed as medium-sized by frequency. The chain recombines TRBV6-5 with TRBJ2-1; the D call from TCRdb, TRBD1, cannot be confirmed without DNA. Germline CDR1 reads MNHEY; CDR2 reads SVGAGI. CDR3 length equals 16 residues. CDR3 residues: CASSYQTGINHNEQFF.

Judged by frequency, this clonotype is medium-sized. The chain's CDR3 is CASSTYRSPSGANVLTF. The chain combines TRBV6-5 with TRBJ2-6. This CDR3 region has 17 residues. Germline V gene sequence: CDR1 MNHEY, CDR2 SVGAGI.

Its frequency marks this clonotype as medium-sized (0.01 to 0.1%). The chain combines TRBV5-1 with TRBJ1-2; no DNA is available, so the TRBD1 call from TCRdb remains unchecked. Germline V gene lookup returns CDR1 SGHRS and CDR2 YFSETQ. This CDR3 is built from 15 residues. This CDR3 reads CASSLGHRDLYGYTF. The whole variable domain, filled in from reference TRBV5-1 and TRBJ1-2, reads KAGVTQTPRYLIKTRGQQVTLSCSPISGHRSVSWYQQTPGQGLQFLFEYFSETQRNKGNFPGRFSGRQFSNSRSEMNVSTLELGDSALYLCASSLGHRDLYGYTFGSGTRLTVV.

This clonotype is identified as medium-sized from frequency. The chain is built from TRBV20-1 and TRBJ1-1; TCRdb reports TRBD1, a call that lacks DNA to check it against. The CDR3 totals 18 residues. Germline values: CDR1 DFQATT, CDR2 SNEGSKA (reference sequence). The CDR3 here is CSASRFLWTGTGNTEAFF.

This clonotype registers medium-sized by frequency. The rearrangement uses TRBV6-5 and TRBJ1-6; the D call from TCRdb, TRBD1, cannot be confirmed without DNA. Per germline, CDR1 MNHEY and CDR2 SVGAGI. This CDR3 contains 16 residues. The CDR3 sequence: CASRFGTGGENSPLHF.

Considering frequency, this clonotype is medium-sized. This CDR3 is CASSLEGHPSQETQYF. The rearrangement links TRBV5-1 to TRBJ2-5; TCRdb's assignment of TRBD2 cannot be checked, as there is no DNA. Germline V gives CDR1 SGHRS, CDR2 YFSETQ. CDR3 length equals 16 residues.

Considering frequency, this clonotype is large. This chain joins TRBV12-3 or TRBV12-4 and TRBJ2-2; TCRdb proposes TRBD1, but this gene call is untestable without DNA. The CDR3 contains 14 residues. CDR3 amino acids: CAGRQGANTGELFF.

According to its frequency, this clonotype is medium-sized. This chain joins TRBV2 and TRBJ2-2; absent DNA, TCRdb's TRBD1 call cannot be checked. CDR3 length: 14 residues. CDR1 is SNHLY, CDR2 FYNNEI, per germline. CDR3 loop: CASVSQGGTGELFF.

By frequency, this clonotype is medium-sized (0.01 to 0.1%). This chain joins TRBV6-1 and TRBJ1-6. CDR3 length: 16 amino acids. Germline V gene sequence: CDR1 MNHNS, CDR2 SASEGT. CDR3 amino acids: CASSEWAPGLRSPLHF.

Judged by frequency, this clonotype is medium-sized. This chain joins TRBV9 and TRBJ2-1; the D call of TRBD2 rests on TCRdb alone, since no DNA is present to check it. Germline values: CDR1 SGDLS, CDR2 YYNGEE. This CDR3 is 14 amino acids long. The CDR3 spells CASDLGLAGNEQFF.

Judged by frequency, this clonotype is large. The CDR3: CASSKGRSSYNSPLHF. The V and J genes are TRBV21-1 and TRBJ1-6. TRBV21-1 is recorded as a pseudogene. The CDR3 has 16 residues.

By frequency, this clonotype is medium-sized. This sequence joins TRBV20-1 and TRBJ2-2. CDR1 and CDR2 (germline): DFQATT, SNEGSKA (reference sequence). The CDR3 runs 14 residues. The CDR3 reads CSARDRTVGGELFF.

By frequency, this clonotype registers large. V usage is TRBV7-2 and J usage is TRBJ1-2. This CDR3 contains 13 residues. Germline CDR1 and CDR2: SGHTA and FQGNSA. CDR3 loop: CASSPAANYGYTF.

The chain uses TRBV6-6 and TRBJ2-2; absent DNA, TCRdb's TRBD1 call cannot be checked. The germline V gene encodes CDR1 MNHNY and CDR2 SVGAGI (reference sequence). The CDR3 runs to 15 residues. The CDR3 sequence: CASNRGNLGTGELFF.

Frequency places this clonotype as medium-sized. V is TRBV28 and J is TRBJ1-3; TCRdb's D call of TRBD1 is untestable without DNA. Per germline, CDR1 MDHEN and CDR2 SYDVKM. The CDR3 extends over 16 amino acids. CDR3: CASSHLGGSSGNTIYF.